This record covers a single TCR beta chain. The antigen is unknown. The ends were cut back, 2 bases at V and 4 bases at J, with 11 bases in the middle. The germline gives CDR1 LGHDT, CDR2 YNNKEL (reference sequence). CDR3 length: 14 amino acids. Quantitative 5'-RACE with molecular barcodes generated TCR beta libraries. TCRdb reanalysed the 5' RACE reads using MiXCR and keeps one entry per CDR3 protein. The table records about 500,000 distinct CDR3 sequences, about 13% of them present only once. This record belongs to a study of CD8 T cells in ankylosing spondylitis. Findings and limits, study-wide: Earlier authors reported some of these motif variants in reactive arthritis synovial fluid and blood. The authors found the disease-linked clones to be CD8+ and relatively rare in peripheral blood. The authors reported significant enrichment of disease-linked clones in matched ankylosing spondylitis synovial fluid. For ankylosing spondylitis blood, a TCR beta motif of seven to nine highly homologous variants appeared characteristic.

The sequence came from a male donor with ankylosing spondylitis. The material sequenced was blood, either unsorted or a sorted T cell fraction (not recorded which). The V and J genes are TRBV3-1 and TRBJ2-5, with TRBD2 as a possible D gene (6 bases). The CDR3 loop reads CASSQKGGGETQYF. CDR3 bases: TGTGCCAGCAGCCAAAAGGGAGGAGGAGAGACCCAGTACTTC.